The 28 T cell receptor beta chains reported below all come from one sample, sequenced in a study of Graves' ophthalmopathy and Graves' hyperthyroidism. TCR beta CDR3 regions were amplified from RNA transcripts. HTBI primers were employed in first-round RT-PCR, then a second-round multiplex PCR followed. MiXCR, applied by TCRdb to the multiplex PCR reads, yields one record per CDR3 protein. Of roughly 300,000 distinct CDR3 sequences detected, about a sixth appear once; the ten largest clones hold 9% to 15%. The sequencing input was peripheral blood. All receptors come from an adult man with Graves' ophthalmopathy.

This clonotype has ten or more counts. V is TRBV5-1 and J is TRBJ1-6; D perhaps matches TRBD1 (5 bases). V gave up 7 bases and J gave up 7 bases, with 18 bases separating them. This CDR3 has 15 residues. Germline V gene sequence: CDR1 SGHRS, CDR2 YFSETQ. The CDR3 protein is CASALNAGRNSPLHF. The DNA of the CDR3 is TGCGCCAGCGCCCTCAATGCGGGGCGGAATTCACCCCTCCACTTT.

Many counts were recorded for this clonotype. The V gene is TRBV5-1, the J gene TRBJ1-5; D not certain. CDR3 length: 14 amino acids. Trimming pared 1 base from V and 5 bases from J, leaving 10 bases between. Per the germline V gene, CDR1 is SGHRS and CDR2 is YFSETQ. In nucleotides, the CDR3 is TGCGCCAGCAGCTTGAAAGGGTTGGATCAGCCCCAGCATTTT. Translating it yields CASSLKGLDQPQHF.

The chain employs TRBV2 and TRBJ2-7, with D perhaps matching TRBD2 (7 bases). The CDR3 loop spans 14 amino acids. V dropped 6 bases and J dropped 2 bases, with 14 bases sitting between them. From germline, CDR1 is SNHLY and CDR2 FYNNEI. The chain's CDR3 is CASRRGAMTYEQYF. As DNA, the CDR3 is TGTGCCAGCAGACGGGGGGCTATGACCTACGAGCAGTACTTC.

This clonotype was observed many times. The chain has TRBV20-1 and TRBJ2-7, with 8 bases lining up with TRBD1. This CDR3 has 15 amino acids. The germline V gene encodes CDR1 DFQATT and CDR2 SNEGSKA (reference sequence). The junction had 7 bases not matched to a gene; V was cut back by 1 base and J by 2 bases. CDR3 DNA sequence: TGCAGTGCTAGAGCCCACAGGGGGTCCCCCTACGAGCAGTACTTC. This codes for CSARAHRGSPYEQYF.

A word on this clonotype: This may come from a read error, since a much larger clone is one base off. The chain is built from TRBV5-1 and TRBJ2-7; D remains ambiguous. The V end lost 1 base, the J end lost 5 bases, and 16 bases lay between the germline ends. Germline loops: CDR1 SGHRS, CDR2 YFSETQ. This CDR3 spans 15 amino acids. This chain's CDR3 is CASSLLPDSSDEQYF. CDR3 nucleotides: TGCGCCAGCAGCTTGCTTCCCGACTCGAGCGACGAGCAGTACTTC.

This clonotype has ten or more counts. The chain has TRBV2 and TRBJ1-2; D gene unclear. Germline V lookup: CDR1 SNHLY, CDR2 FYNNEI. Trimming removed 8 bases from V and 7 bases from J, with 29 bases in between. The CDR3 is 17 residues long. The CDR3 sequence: CASRMREYLNLLLGYTF. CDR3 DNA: TGTGCCAGCCGAATGAGGGAATACCTAAACCTATTGCTTGGCTACACCTTC.

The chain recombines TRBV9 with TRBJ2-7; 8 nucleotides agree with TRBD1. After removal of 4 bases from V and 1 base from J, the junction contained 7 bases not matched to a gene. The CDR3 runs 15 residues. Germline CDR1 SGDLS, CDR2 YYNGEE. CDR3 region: CASSPQGDGSYEQYF. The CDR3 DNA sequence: TGTGCCAGCAGCCCACAGGGGGATGGGTCCTACGAGCAGTACTTC.

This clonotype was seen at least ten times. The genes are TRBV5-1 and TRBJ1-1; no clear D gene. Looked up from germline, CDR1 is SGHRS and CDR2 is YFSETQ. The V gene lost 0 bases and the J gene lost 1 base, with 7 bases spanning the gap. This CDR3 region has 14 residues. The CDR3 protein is CASSLDSANTEAFF. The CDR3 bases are TGCGCCAGCAGCTTGGACAGTGCGAACACTGAAGCTTTCTTT.

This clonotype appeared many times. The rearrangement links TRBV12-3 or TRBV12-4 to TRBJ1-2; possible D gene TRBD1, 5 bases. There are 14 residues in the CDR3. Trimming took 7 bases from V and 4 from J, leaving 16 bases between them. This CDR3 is CASNLDTGGYGYTF. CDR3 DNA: TGTGCCAGCAACCTCGATACCGGGGGCTATGGCTACACCTTC.

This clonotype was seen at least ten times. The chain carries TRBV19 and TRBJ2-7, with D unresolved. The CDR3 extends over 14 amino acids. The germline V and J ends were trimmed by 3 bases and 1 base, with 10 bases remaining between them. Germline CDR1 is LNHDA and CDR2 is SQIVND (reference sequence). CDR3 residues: CASSMGRRSYEQYF. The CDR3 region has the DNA TGTGCCAGTAGTATGGGCAGGCGTTCCTACGAGCAGTACTTC.

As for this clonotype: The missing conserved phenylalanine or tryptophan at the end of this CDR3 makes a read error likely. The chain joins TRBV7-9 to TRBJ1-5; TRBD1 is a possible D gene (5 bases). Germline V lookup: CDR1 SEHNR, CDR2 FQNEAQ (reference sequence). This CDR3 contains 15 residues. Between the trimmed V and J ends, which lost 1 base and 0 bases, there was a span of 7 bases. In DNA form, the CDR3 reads TGTGCCAGCAGCTTAGAGGGGTATAGCAATCAGCCCCAGCATCTT. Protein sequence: CASSLEGYSNQPQHL.

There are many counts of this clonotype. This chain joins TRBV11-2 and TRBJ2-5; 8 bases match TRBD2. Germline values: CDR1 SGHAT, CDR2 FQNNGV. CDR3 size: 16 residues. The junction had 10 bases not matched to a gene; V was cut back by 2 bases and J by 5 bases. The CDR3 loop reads CASSLNSAGGVETQYF. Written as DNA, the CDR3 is TGTGCCAGCAGCTTAAATTCGGCGGGAGGAGTTGAGACCCAGTACTTC.

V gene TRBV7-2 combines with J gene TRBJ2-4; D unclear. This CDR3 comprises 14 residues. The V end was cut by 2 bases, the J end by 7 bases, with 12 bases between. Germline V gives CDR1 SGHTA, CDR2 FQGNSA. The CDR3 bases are TGTGCCAGCAGCTTAATTAACAGTAGGAACATTCAGTACTTC. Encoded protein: CASSLINSRNIQYF.

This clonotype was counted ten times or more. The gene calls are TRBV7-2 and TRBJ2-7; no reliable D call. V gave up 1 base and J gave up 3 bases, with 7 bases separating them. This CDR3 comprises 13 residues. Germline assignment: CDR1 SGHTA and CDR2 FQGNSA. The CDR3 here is CASSLGPFYEQYF. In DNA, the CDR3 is TGTGCCAGCAGCTTAGGACCCTTCTACGAGCAGTACTTC.

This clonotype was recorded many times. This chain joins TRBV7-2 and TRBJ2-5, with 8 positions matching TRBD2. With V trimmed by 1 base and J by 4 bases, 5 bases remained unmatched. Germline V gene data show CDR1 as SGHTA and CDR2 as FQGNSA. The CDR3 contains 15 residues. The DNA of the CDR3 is TGTGCCAGCAGCTTAGGTAGCGGGGAGGGAGAGACCCAGTACTTC. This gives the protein CASSLGSGEGETQYF. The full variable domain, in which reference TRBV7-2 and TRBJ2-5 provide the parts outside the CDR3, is GAGVSQSPSNKVTEKGKDVELRCDPISGHTALYWYRQSLGQGLEFLIYFQGNSAPDKSGLPSDRFSAERTGGSVSTLTIQRTQQEDSAVYLCASSLGSGEGETQYFGPGTRLLVL.

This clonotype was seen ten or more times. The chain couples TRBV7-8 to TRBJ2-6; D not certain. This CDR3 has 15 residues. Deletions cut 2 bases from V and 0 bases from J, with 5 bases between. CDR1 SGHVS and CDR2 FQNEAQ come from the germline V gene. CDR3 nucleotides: TGTGCCAGCAGCTTATCGGGCTCTGGGGCCAACGTCCTGACTTTC. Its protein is CASSLSGSGANVLTF. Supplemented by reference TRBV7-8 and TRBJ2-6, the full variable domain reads GAGVSQSPRYKVAKRGQDVALRCDPISGHVSLFWYQQALGQGPEFLTYFQNEAQLDKSGLPSDRFFAERPEGSVSTLKIQRTQQEDSAVYLCASSLSGSGANVLTFGAGSRLTVL.

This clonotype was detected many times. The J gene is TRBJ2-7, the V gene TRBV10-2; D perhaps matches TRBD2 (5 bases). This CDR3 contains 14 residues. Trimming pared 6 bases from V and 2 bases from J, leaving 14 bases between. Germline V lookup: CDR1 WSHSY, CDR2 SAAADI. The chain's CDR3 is CASRRAGDAYEQYF. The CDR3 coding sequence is TGCGCCAGCAGAAGGGCGGGCGACGCCTACGAGCAGTACTTC.

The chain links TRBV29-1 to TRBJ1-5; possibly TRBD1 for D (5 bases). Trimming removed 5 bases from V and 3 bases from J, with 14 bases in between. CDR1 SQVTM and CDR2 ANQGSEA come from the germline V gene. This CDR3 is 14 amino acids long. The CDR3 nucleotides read TGCAGCGTTACCCCGACAGATCCCAATCAGCCCCAGCATTTT. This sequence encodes CSVTPTDPNQPQHF. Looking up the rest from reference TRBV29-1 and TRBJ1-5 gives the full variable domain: SAVISQKPSRDICQRGTSLTIQCQVDSQVTMMFWYRQQPGQSLTLIATANQGSEATYESGFVIDKFPISRPNLTFSTLTVSNMSPEDSSIYLCSVTPTDPNQPQHFGDGTRLSIL.

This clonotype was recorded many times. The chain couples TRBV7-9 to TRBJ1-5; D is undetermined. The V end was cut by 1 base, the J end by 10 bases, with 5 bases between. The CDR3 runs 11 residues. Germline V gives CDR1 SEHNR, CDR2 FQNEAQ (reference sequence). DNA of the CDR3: TGTGCCAGCAGCTTAGAGGGACCCCAGCATTTT. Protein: CASSLEGPQHF.

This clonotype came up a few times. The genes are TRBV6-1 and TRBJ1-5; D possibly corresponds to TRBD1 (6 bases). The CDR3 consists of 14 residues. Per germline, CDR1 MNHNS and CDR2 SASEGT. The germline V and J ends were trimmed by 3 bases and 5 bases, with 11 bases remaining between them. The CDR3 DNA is TGTGCCAGCAGTGATAACAGGGCCTATCAGCCCCAGCATTTT. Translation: CASSDNRAYQPQHF.

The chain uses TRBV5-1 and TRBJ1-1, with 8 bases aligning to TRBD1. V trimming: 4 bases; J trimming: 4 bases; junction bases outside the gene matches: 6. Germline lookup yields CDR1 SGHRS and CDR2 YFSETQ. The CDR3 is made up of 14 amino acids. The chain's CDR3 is CASSTKDRGTEAFF. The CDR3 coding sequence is TGCGCCAGCAGCACCAAAGACAGGGGCACTGAAGCTTTCTTT.

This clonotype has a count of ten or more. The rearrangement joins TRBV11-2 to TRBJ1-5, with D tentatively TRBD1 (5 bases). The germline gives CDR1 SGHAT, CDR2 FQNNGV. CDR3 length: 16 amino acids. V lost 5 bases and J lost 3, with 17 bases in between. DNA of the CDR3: TGTGCCAGCAGCCCCCAGGTCGGGGGAATCAATCAGCCCCAGCATTTT. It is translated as CASSPQVGGINQPQHF.

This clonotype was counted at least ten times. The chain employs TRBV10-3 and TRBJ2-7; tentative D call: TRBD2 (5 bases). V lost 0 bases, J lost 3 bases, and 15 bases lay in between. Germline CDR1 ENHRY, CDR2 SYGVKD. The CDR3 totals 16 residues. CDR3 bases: TGTGCCATCAGTGAGTCGAGAACTAGGAGTTTCTACGAGCAGTACTTC. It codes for CAISESRTRSFYEQYF.

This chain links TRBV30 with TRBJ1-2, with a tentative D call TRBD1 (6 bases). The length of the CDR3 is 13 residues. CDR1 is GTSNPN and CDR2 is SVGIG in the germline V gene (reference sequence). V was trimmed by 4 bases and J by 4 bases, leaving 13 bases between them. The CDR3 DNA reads TGTGCCTGGAACAACAGGGAGTCCTATGGCTACACCTTC. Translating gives CAWNNRESYGYTF.

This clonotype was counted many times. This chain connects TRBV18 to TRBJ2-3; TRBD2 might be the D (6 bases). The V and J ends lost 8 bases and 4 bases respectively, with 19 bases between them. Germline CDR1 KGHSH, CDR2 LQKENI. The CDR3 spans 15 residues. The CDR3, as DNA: TGTGCCAGCGGGACTGGGGGAACATTCCCAGATACGCAGTATTTT. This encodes CASGTGGTFPDTQYF.

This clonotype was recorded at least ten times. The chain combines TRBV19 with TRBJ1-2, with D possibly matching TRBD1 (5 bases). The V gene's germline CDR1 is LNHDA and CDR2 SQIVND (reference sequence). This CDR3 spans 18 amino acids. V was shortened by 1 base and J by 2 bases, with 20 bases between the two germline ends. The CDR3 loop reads CASSIGEGTSFANYGYTF. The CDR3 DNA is TGTGCCAGTAGTATAGGGGAAGGGACCAGTTTCGCAAACTATGGCTACACCTTC.

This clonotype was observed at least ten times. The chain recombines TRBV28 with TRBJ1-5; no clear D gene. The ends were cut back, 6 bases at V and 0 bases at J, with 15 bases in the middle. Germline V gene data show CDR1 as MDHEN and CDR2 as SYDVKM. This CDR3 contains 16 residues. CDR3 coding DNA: TGTGCCAGCAGACAACCGGACGGCTATAGCAATCAGCCCCAGCATTTT. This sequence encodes CASRQPDGYSNQPQHF.

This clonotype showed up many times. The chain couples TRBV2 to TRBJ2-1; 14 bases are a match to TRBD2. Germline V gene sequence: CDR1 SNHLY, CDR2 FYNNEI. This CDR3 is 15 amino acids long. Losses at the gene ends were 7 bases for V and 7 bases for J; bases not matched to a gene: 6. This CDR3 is CASTRLAGGNNEQFF. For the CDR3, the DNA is TGTGCCAGCACTCGACTAGCGGGAGGGAATAATGAGCAGTTCTTC.